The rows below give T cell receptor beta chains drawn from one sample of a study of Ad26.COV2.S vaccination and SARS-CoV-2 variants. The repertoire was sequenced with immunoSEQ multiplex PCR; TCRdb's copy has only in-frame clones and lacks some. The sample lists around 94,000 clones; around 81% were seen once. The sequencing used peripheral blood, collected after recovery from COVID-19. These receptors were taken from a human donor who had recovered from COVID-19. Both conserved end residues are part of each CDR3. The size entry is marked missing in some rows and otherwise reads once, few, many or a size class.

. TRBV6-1 CASSELKGSSYGYTF
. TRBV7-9 CASSSGTFEKLFF
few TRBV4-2 CASSQGIGTARNQPQHF
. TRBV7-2 CASSLAQGISYEQYF
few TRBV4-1 CASRPNRGPEKLFF
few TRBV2 CASNEGTGYGYTF
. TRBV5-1 CASSPRTGSAGNTIYF
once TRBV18 CASSPAQGLANYGYTF
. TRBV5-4 CASSRDLQETQYF
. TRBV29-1 CSVLVNTEAFF
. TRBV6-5 CASSFQAGGRTDTQYF
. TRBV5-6 CASSLSGAGFVSSYEQYF
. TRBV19 CASSITGFDSNQPQHF
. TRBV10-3 CAISLPDSPLHF
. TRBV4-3 CASSQGGLAGEQFF
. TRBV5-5 CASSFMGGQGQYF
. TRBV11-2 CASSSGAGYGYTF
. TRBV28 CALRDRTGYTF
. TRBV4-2 CASSQDMAEQFF
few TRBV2 CASSVGWGDTEAFF
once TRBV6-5 CASSYVSSYNSPLHF
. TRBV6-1 CASSEPLDNAGGREQFF
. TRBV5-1 CASSSSGGYNEQFF
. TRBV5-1 CASSVAGGPVRDTQYF
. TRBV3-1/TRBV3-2 CASSSGTWDTQYF
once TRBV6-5 CASMRTPSYEQYF
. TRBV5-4 CASSRQGGEQYF
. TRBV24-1 CATSLTDSSYNEQFF
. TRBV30 CAWSVYGNQPQHF
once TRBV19 CASSPTGDWNYGYTF
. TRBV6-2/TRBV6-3 CASSSYQETQYF
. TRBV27 CASRRDRGNTGELFF
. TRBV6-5 CASSTPGQGYEQYF
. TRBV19 CASSSGTANEKLFF
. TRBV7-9 CASSALSRDRNYGYTF
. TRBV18 CASSPRATEAIAFF
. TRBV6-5 CASSRTELTSPLHF
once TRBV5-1 CASSRGNTDTQYF
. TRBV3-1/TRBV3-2 CASSQVSLAPRNGYTF
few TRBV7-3 CATAMGVNTGELFF
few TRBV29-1 CSVAPSGANVLTF
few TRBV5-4 CASSLLGRAYGYTF
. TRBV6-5 CASRDRGGYTF
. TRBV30 CAWSVRFGNTRDQETQYF
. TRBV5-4 CASSFMETGELFF
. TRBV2 CASSVGVGFDEQFF
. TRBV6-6 CASGGGASNQPQHF
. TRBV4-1 CASSQSMTGGYEQYF
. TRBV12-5 CASGLGTETDTQYF
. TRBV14 CASSLTRRGGGYTF
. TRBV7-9 CASSKTFEGTGKLFF
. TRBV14 CASSQEIVWGNGAKNIQYF
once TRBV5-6 CASSPGQYGYTF
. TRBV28 CASSDRTSGGLNTGELFF
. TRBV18 CASAEGSEQFF
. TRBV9 CASSPQLDSSYEQYF
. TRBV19 CASSTGMMIGKDEQYF
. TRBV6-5 CASRNEGGRNYGYTF